These T cell receptor beta chains were read from a single sample in a study of low-dose radiotherapy and immunotherapy resistance in tumors. MiXCR, applied by TCRdb to the reads, yields one record per CDR3 protein. The table lists around 58,000 distinct CDR3 sequences, 23% of them singletons. Sequencing used PBMCs, obtained after low-dose radiotherapy plus immunotherapy. The receptors stem from a male donor with prostate cancer. The conserved cysteine and the conserved F or W are not part of the CDR3 here.

CDR3	V	J
ASSVAPSAGGAVGGTEAF	TRBV9	TRBJ1-1
ASSPQGWGTEAF	TRBV7-9	TRBJ1-1
ASSPWKSGTSSYEQY	TRBV4-2	TRBJ2-7
ASSLQDKYGYT	TRBV7-9	TRBJ1-2
ASQPGHTNTEAF	TRBV12-5	TRBJ1-1
SVEGTSASNEQF	TRBV29-1	TRBJ2-1
ATTGPIHYEQY	TRBV10-3	TRBJ2-7
SARDRGAPKTQY	TRBV20-1	TRBJ2-5
AWSVMQRGTDTQY	TRBV30	TRBJ2-3
ASSLGTGTYGYT	TRBV28	TRBJ1-2
AWGPPRVMNTEAF	TRBV30	TRBJ1-1
ASSNRQGAHGYT	TRBV7-9	TRBJ1-2
SVVGGSSYEQY	TRBV20-1	TRBJ2-7
ATSRGRGRNEQF	TRBV15	TRBJ2-1
ASHGGAGGLGQETQY	TRBV11-2	TRBJ2-5
ASSLVSGGLIF	TRBV9	TRBJ2-1
ASSPHRGPDNEQF	TRBV3-1	TRBJ2-1
ASSSRTSGGVSNEQF	TRBV27	TRBJ2-1
ASGGQGISTGELF	TRBV2	TRBJ2-2
ASSSGTGQETQY	TRBV12-3/TRBV12-4	TRBJ2-5
ASSFTGTLYNEQF	TRBV7-9	TRBJ2-1
ASTLGFGEKLF	TRBV28	TRBJ1-4
ASSGGTATSDTQY	TRBV28	TRBJ2-3
ASSRGTGLAGTNEQF	TRBV7-9	TRBJ2-1
ASCRAGSYEQY	TRBV11-2	TRBJ2-7
SAGTGSGGPSEQY	TRBV20-1	TRBJ2-7
SAWTVRLPYEQY	TRBV20-1	TRBJ2-7
ASSHRQGTKNIQY	TRBV3-1	TRBJ2-4
ASSQDLRGGNIQY	TRBV4-3	TRBJ2-4
ASSTGGVYNEQF	TRBV6-6	TRBJ2-1
ASSTTLGTEAF	TRBV27	TRBJ1-1
SARDDRGLVAF	TRBV20-1	TRBJ1-1
ASSSRATYNEQF	TRBV6-2/TRBV6-3	TRBJ2-1
ASSYVGGGTDTQY	TRBV6-2/TRBV6-3	TRBJ2-3
ASSQSLVYQETQY	TRBV3-1	TRBJ2-5
ASSLGTSGDQETQY	TRBV7-2	TRBJ2-5
ASSQRTSGGIQETQY	TRBV3-1	TRBJ2-5
SEFVNTEAF	TRBV20-1	TRBJ1-1
SARDYFSENIQY	TRBV20-1	TRBJ2-4
ASSGTGLANEKLF	TRBV5-6	TRBJ1-4
SARDDLAGGYLSLYEQY	TRBV20-1	TRBJ2-7
ASSKQGAGETQY	TRBV27	TRBJ2-5
ASSQGQGLHGYT	TRBV12-3/TRBV12-4	TRBJ1-2
ASSIRWGTDTQY	TRBV19	TRBJ2-3
ASSYRQGEAF	TRBV19	TRBJ1-1
SVEEGNPGTDTQY	TRBV29-1	TRBJ2-3
ASSYNRNTEAF	TRBV6-2/TRBV6-3	TRBJ1-1
ASSEVLYSGANVLT	TRBV10-2	TRBJ2-6
ASSLFGASGYT	TRBV7-2	TRBJ1-2
ASSYQAGTSGDNEQF	TRBV6-2/TRBV6-3	TRBJ2-1
ASNGDRGYNEQF	TRBV6-5	TRBJ2-1
ASSSRSDRGYTEAF	TRBV28	TRBJ1-1
SARVRAGDVKNIQY	TRBV20-1	TRBJ2-4
SVGGGENIQY	TRBV29-1	TRBJ2-4
ASSFFFYSGQTSYEQY	TRBV28	TRBJ2-7
ASSLWGIRRETQY	TRBV6-6	TRBJ2-5